This T cell receptor (beta chain) was sequenced during a study of shared clonotypes between healthy human individuals. Study-wide context: Contributing individuals were a couple of females and three males aged 18 to 49. Findings of the study overall: Limited genetic and exposure-history diversity came from having few donors.

For this clone: Its specificity is not known.

This CDR3 has 12 amino acids. The germline V and J ends were trimmed by 10 bases and 8 bases, with 17 bases remaining between them. Germline-derived CDR1 and CDR2 are MDHEN and SYDVKM. Once extracted for a subset, genomic DNA was divided evenly among several immunoSEQ plates. Here immunoSEQ multiplex PCR was the method, and the copy in TCRdb shows in-frame clones only, minus some. This table holds about 2.1 million clones, just under 95% found once. Naive CD8 cells comprised CD45RO-negative, CCR7-positively selected cells, excluding terminally differentiated effector memory CD45RA+ cells. The donors were adults (healthy and HIV-negative) with no recent acute infections or vaccinations.

The receptor's source is a man in his late teens or twenties in good health. Some clones in this sample may be carry-over from other donors' samples. The chain uses TRBV28 and TRBJ1-2; no firm D call. What was sequenced was naive CD8+ T cells from PBMCs. The CDR3 nucleotides are TGTGCCACCCTGGTGGGAGGGCAGGGCTACACCTTC. It encodes CATLVGGQGYTF.